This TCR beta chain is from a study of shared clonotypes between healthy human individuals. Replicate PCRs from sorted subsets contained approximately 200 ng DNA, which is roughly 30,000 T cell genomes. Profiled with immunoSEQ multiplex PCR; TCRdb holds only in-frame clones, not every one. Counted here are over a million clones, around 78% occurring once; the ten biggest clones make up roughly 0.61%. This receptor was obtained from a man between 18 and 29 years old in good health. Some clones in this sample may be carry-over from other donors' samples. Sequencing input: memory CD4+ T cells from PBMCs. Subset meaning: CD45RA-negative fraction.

As DNA, the CDR3 is TGTGCCAGCAGCTTAGGGACAGGAACGGCTGGCTACACCTTC. Amino acid sequence: CASSLGTGTAGYTF. The chain has TRBV7-8 and TRBJ1-2; 7 bases line up with TRBD1. CDR3 length: 14 amino acids. Unmatched junction bases numbered 6, after V lost 1 base and J lost 7 bases. Per the germline V gene, CDR1 is SGHVS and CDR2 is FQNEAQ.